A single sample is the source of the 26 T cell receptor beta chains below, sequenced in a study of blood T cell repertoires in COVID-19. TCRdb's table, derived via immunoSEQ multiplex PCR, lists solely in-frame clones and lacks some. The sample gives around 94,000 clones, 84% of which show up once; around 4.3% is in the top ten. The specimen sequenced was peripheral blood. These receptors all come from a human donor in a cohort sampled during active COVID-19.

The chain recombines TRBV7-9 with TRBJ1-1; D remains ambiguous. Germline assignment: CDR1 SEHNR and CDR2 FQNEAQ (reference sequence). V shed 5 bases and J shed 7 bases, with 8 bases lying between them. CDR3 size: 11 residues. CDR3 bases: TGTGCCAGCAGCGCCTCAGTTGAAGCTTTCTTT. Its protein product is CASSASVEAFF. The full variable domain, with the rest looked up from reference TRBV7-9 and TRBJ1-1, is DTGVSQNPRHKITKRGQNVTFRCDPISEHNRLYWYRQTLGQGPEFLTYFQNEAQLEKSRLLSDRFSAERPKGSFSTLEIQRTEQGDSAMYLCASSASVEAFFGQGTRLTVV.

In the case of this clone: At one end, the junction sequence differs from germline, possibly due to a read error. CDR3 nucleotide sequence: TGTGCCAGCAGTTCGGACAGGGGCACAAGGGACTTC. It codes for CASSSDRGTRDF. V usage is TRBV12-3 or TRBV12-4 and J usage is TRBJ2-7, with 9 bases aligning to TRBD1. The CDR3 runs 12 residues.

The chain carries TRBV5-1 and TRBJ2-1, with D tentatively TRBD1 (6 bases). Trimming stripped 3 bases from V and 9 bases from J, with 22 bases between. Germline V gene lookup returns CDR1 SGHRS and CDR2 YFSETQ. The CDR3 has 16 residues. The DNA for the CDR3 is TGCGCCAGCAGCTCGGGACACCTCCAGGGGCGAGGTGAGCAGTTCTTC. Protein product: CASSSGHLQGRGEQFF.

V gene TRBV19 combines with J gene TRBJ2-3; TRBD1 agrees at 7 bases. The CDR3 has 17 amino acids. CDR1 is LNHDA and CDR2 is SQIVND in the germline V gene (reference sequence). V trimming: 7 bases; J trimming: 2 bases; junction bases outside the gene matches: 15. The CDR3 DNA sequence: TGTGCCAGTATCCCCCGTCCGGGACAGCTTCCCACAGATACGCAGTATTTT. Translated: CASIPRPGQLPTDTQYF.

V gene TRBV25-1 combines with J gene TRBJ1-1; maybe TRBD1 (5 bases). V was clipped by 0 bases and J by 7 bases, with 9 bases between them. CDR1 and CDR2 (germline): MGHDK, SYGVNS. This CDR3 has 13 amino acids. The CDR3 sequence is CASSEYRGFEAFF. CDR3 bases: TGTGCCAGCAGTGAATATAGGGGATTTGAAGCTTTCTTT.

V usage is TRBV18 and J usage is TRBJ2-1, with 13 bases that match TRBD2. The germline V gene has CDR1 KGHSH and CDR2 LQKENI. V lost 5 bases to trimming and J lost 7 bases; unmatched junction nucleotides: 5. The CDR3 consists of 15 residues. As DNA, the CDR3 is TGTGCCAGCTCAGCCACTAGCGGGGGGGCTAATGAGCAGTTCTTC. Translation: CASSATSGGANEQFF.

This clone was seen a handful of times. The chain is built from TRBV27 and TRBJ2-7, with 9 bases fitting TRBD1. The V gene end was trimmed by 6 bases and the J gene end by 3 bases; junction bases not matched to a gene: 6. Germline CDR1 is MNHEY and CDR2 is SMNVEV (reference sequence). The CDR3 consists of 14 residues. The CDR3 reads CASRFLDRGYEQYF. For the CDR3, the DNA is TGTGCCAGCAGATTCCTGGACAGGGGCTACGAGCAGTACTTC.

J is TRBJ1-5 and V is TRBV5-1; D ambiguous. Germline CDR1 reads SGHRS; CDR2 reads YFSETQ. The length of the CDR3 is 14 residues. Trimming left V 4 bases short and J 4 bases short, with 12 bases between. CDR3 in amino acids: CASSPTTGNQPQHF. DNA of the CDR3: TGCGCCAGCAGCCCTACGACGGGGAATCAGCCCCAGCATTTT.

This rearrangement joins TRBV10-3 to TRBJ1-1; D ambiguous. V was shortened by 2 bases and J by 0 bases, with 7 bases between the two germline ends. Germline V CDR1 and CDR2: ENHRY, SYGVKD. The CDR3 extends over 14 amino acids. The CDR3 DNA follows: TGTGCCATCAGTGAGGCAGGCGTGAACACTGAAGCTTTCTTT. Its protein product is CAISEAGVNTEAFF.

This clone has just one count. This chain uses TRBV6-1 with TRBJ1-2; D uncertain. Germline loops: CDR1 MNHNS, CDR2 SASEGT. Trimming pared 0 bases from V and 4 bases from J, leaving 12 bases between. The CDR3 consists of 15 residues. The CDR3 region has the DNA TGTGCCAGCAGTGAAGCCCTCGGGGTCGTCTATGGCTACACCTTC. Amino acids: CASSEALGVVYGYTF.

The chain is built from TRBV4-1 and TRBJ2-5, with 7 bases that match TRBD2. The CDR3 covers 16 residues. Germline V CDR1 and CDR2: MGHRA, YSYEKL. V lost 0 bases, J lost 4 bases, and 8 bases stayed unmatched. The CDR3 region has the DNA TGCGCCAGCAGCCAAGAATTGCGGGGGAGCATAGAGACCCAGTACTTC. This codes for CASSQELRGSIETQYF.

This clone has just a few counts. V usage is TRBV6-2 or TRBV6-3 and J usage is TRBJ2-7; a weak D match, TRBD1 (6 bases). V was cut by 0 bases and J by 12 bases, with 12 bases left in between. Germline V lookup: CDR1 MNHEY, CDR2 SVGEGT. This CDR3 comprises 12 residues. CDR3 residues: CASSYSGRGLYF. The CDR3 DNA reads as TGTGCCAGCAGTTACTCTGGCAGGGGTCTGTACTTC.

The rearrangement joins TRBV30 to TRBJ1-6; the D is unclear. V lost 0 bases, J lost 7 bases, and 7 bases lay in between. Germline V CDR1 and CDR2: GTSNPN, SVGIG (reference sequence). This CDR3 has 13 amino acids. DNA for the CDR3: TGTGCCTGGAGTGTAGTGGAGAATTCACCCCTCCACTTT. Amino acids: CAWSVVENSPLHF.

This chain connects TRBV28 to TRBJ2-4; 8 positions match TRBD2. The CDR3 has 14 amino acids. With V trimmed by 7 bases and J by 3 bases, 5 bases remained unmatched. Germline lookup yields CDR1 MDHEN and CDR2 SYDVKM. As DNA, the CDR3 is TGTGCCAGCACCTTAGCGGGGTTCAAAAACATTCAGTACTTC. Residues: CASTLAGFKNIQYF.

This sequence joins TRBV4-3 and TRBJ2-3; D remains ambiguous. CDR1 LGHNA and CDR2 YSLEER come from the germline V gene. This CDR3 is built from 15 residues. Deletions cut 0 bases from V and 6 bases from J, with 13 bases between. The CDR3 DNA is TGCGCCAGCAGCCAAGACGGTGCCATTTCCGATACGCAGTATTTT. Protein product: CASSQDGAISDTQYF.

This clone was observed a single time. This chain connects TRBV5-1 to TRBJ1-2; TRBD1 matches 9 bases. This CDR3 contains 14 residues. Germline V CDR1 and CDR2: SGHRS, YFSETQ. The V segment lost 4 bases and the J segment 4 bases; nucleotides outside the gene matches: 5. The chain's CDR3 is CASSQDRGSYGYTF. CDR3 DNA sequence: TGCGCCAGCAGCCAGGACAGGGGTAGCTATGGCTACACCTTC. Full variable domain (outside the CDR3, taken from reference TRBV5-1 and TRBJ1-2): KAGVTQTPRYLIKTRGQQVTLSCSPISGHRSVSWYQQTPGQGLQFLFEYFSETQRNKGNFPGRFSGRQFSNSRSEMNVSTLELGDSALYLCASSQDRGSYGYTFGSGTRLTVV.

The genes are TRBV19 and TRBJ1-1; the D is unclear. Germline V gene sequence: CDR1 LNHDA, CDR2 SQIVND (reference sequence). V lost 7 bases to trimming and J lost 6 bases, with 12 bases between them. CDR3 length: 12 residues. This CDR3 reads CASTFRGAEAFF. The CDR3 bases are TGTGCCAGTACCTTTCGGGGAGCTGAAGCTTTCTTT.

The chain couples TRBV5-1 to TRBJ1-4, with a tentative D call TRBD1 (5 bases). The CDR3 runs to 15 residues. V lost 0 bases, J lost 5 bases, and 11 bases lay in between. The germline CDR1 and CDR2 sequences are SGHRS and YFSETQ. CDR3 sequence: CASSLVQGGNEKLFF. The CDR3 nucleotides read TGCGCCAGCAGCTTGGTGCAGGGTGGGAATGAAAAACTGTTTTTT.

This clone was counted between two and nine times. CDR3 residues: CASSLGTAGELFF. In DNA, the CDR3 is TGTGCCAGCAGCTTAGGGACAGCCGGGGAGCTGTTTTTT. This rearrangement joins TRBV5-5 to TRBJ2-2, with 7 bases that match TRBD1. This CDR3 has 13 residues. V was clipped by 2 bases and J by 6 bases; unmatched bases: 1. The germline V gene encodes CDR1 SGHKS and CDR2 YYEKEE (reference sequence).

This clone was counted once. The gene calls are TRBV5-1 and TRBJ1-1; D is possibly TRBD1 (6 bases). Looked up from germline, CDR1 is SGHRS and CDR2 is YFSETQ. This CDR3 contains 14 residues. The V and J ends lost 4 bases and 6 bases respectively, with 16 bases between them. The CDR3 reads CASSTTGGRAEAFF. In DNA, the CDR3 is TGCGCCAGCAGCACGACCGGGGGGCGAGCTGAAGCTTTCTTT.

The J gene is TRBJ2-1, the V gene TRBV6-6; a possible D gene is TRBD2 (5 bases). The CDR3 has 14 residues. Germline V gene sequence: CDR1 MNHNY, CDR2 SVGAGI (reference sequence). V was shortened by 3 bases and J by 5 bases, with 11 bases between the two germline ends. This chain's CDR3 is CASSYKSGDNEQFF. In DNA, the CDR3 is TGTGCCAGCAGTTATAAGAGCGGAGACAATGAGCAGTTCTTC.

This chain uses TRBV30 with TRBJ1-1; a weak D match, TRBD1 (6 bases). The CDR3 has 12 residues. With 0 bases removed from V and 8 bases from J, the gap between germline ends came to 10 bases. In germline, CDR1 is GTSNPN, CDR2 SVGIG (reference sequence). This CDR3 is CAWSVRGAEAFF. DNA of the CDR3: TGTGCCTGGAGTGTACGGGGGGCAGAAGCTTTCTTT.

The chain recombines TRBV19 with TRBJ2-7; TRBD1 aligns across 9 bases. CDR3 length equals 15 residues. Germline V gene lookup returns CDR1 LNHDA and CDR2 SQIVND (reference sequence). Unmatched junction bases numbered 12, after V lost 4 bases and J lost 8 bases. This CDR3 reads CASSRTGQGPSQQYF. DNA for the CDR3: TGTGCCAGTAGTAGGACGGGACAGGGTCCCAGTCAGCAGTACTTC.

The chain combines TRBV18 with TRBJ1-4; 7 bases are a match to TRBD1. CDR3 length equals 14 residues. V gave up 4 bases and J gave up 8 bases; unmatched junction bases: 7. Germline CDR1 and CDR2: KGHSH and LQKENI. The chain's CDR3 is CASSLTGQREKLFF. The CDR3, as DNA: TGTGCCAGCTCACTTACGGGACAGAGAGAAAAACTGTTTTTT.

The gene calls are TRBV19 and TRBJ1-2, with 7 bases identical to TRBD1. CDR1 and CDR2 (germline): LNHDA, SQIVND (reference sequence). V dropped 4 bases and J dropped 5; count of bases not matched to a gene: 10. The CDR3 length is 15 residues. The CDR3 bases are TGTGCCAGTAGTACCACTCCGGGACAGACATATGGCTACACCTTC. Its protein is CASSTTPGQTYGYTF.

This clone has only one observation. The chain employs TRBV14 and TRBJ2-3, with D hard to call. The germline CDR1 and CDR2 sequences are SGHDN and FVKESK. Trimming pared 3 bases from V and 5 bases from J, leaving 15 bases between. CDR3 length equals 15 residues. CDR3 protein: CASSHGFVVLDTQYF. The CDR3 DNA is TGTGCCAGCAGCCACGGGTTTGTGGTGTTAGATACGCAGTATTTT.